The clone carrying this TCR beta chain was counted many times. Its matching antigen is unknown. Uncontrolled infection, other autoimmune disease, pregnancy or lactation barred patients from enrollment. This sample was taken from a study of T cells in Graves' hyperthyroidism and ophthalmopathy. Study in general: Peripheral blood collection took place at initial diagnosis, before any treatment. Study results and caveats: Within blood appeared most thyroid clonotypes that had expanded above 0.001. Ophthalmopathy, which appeared later, was predicted by the model a median 6.5 months before onset.

TCR beta CDR3 region amplification was performed from RNA transcripts. The study used the HTBI primer set for a first-round RT-PCR of the TCR CDR3. One entry per CDR3 protein results from TCRdb running MiXCR on the multiplex PCR reads. The profile shows roughly 240,000 distinct CDR3 sequences, almost 25% of them singletons. The TCR was taken from a woman aged 40 to 55 with Graves' ophthalmopathy. The sample taken for sequencing was blood.

The CDR3 loop is CASSLALGNTGELFF. CDR3 DNA sequence: TGCGCCAGCAGCCTTGCCCTAGGGAACACCGGGGAGCTGTTTTTT. The V call is TRBV4-1, the J call TRBJ2-2; D is uncertain. V was cut by 4 bases and J by 1 base, with 10 bases left in between. This CDR3 spans 15 amino acids. Germline assignment: CDR1 MGHRA and CDR2 YSYEKL.